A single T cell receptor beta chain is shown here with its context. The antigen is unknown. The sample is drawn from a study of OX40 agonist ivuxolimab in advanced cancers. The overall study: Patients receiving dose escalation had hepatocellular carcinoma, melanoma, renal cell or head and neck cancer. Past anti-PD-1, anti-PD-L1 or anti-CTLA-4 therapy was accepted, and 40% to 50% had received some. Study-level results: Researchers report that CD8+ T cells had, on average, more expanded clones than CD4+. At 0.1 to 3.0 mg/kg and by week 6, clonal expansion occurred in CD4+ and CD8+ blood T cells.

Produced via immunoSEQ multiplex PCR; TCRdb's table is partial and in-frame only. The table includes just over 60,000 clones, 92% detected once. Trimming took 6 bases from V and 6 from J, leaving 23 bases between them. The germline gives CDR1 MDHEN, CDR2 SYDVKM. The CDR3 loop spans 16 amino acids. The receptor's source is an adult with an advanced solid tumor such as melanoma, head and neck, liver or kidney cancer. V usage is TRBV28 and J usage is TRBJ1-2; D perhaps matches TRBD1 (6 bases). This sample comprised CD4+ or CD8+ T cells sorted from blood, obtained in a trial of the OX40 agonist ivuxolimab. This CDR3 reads CASRVGGNEKKNGYTF. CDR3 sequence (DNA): TGTGCCAGCAGGGTAGGGGGGAACGAGAAAAAGAATGGCTACACCTTC.